This TCR beta chain derives from a study of shared clonotypes between healthy human individuals. Naive CD8 isolation took CD45RO-negative cells positively selected for CCR7 and excluded terminally differentiated effector memory CD45RA+ cells. Overall study results and limits: In the sorted subsets, rarefaction showed sequencing was incomplete despite large depth. Generally, estimated richness proved larger in naive subsets than it did in memory subsets. A handful of donors showed sharing of about 5.5% of naive CD4 clonotypes.

This clone was recorded once. Antigen specificity is unknown. The CDR3 sequence is 15 residues long. The V gene's germline CDR1 is MNHEY and CDR2 SVGAGI. Deletions cut 6 bases from V and 5 bases from J, with 20 bases between. Authors' analysis steps: ImmunoSEQ supplied junction-only sequences lacking quality scores, so filtering was different. Profiled with immunoSEQ multiplex PCR; TCRdb holds only in-frame clones, not every one. V and J calls and clone size are given by that table; D and trimming were obtained from the DNA. The sample has hundreds of thousands of clones; 95% to 97% are singletons. This chain joins TRBV6-5 and TRBJ2-7, with D maybe TRBD1 (5 bases). This sequence originates from a man aged 25 to 45 in good health. Sequenced sample: naive CD8+ T cells sorted from blood. CDR3 coding DNA: TGTGCCAGCAGAAAGACAGCCAACTTGGGTGACGAGCAGTACTTC. This translates into CASRKTANLGDEQYF.